The 16 T cell receptor beta chains below come from one sample, sequenced in a study of T-cell reconstitution after alpha-beta-depleted transplantation in children. The TCRbeta library was prepared with unique molecular identifiers. Each CDR3 protein gets one entry after TCRdb re-called the PCR reads with MiXCR. Among a few hundred thousand distinct CDR3 sequences listed, about an eighth were seen once. The source material was PBMCs, sampled from the stem cell graft. These receptor sequences come from a human donor who donated a stem cell graft to a child with Fanconi anemia.

This clonotype has at least ten counts. The chain joins TRBV6-5 to TRBJ2-7; perhaps D is TRBD1 or TRBD2 (6 bases each). Trimming left V 0 bases short and J 2 bases short, with 17 bases between. Germline V gene data show CDR1 as MNHEY and CDR2 as SVGAGI. There are 17 residues in the CDR3. The chain's CDR3 is CASSYSGGTGMAYEQYF. Here the CDR3 DNA reads TGTGCCAGCAGTTACTCGGGGGGCACAGGGATGGCCTACGAGCAGTACTTC.

This chain uses TRBV20-1 with TRBJ2-1; 12 bases are a match to TRBD2. This CDR3 has 14 amino acids. The trim removed 6 bases at V and 6 bases at J, leaving 6 bases unmatched. CDR1 and CDR2 from the germline V gene are DFQATT and SNEGSKA (reference sequence). The CDR3 sequence is CSARTSGGTNEQFF. The CDR3 DNA sequence: TGCAGTGCCCGCACTAGCGGGGGGACCAATGAGCAGTTCTTC.

This clonotype was seen at least ten times. The chain joins TRBV5-1 to TRBJ2-3; TRBD2 matches 10 bases. This CDR3 region has 16 residues. CDR1 is SGHRS and CDR2 is YFSETQ in the germline V gene. Germline trimming cut 4 bases from V and 0 bases from J; bases unmatched to any gene: 5. CDR3 DNA: TGCGCCAGCAGCCCACTAGCGGGGACTAGCACAGATACGCAGTATTTT. Translating it yields CASSPLAGTSTDTQYF.

This clonotype showed up just a few times. The chain joins TRBV25-1 to TRBJ1-4; 9 bases map to TRBD1. The CDR3 spans 15 residues. The germline CDR1 and CDR2 sequences are MGHDK and SYGVNS. The trim removed 6 bases at V and 7 bases at J, leaving 9 bases unmatched. CDR3 coding DNA: TGTGCCAGCAGCGATACAGGGGGCGAGGGTGAAAAACTGTTTTTT. Amino acids: CASSDTGGEGEKLFF.

This clonotype has just a few counts. This chain links TRBV29-1 with TRBJ2-3; no reliable D call. Trimming removed 5 bases from V and 1 base from J, with 19 bases in between. The CDR3 loop spans 16 amino acids. Germline CDR1 is SQVTM and CDR2 is ANQGSEA. This CDR3 reads CSVQSESSTRTDTQYF. The CDR3 nucleotides are TGCAGCGTTCAATCGGAGTCGAGCACCCGCACAGATACGCAGTATTTT.

The gene calls are TRBV7-2 and TRBJ1-5; the D is unclear. This CDR3 has 12 amino acids. V lost 6 bases and J 4 bases, leaving 7 bases between the germline ends. Per germline, CDR1 SGHTA and CDR2 FQGNSA. The CDR3: CASRRENQPQHF. The CDR3 DNA reads as TGTGCCAGCAGGAGAGAGAATCAGCCCCAGCATTTT. The variable domain in full, completed from reference TRBV7-2 and TRBJ1-5, reads GAGVSQSPSNKVTEKGKDVELRCDPISGHTALYWYRQSLGQGLEFLIYFQGNSAPDKSGLPSDRFSAERTGGSVSTLTIQRTQQEDSAVYLCASRRENQPQHFGDGTRLSIL.

This clonotype was counted ten times or more. The chain couples TRBV5-1 to TRBJ2-1; a weak D match, TRBD2 (5 bases). V was cut by 4 bases and J by 6 bases, with 11 bases left in between. CDR1 and CDR2 (germline): SGHRS, YFSETQ. The CDR3 consists of 13 residues. The CDR3 bases are TGCGCCAGCAGCGGGGTCGCGGGCAATGAGCAGTTCTTC. This codes for CASSGVAGNEQFF.

This clonotype came up a few times. CDR3: CASSQDPAGELYEQYF. CDR3 coding DNA: TGTGCCAGCAGCCAAGATCCAGCGGGGGAACTCTACGAGCAGTACTTC. The rearrangement links TRBV4-2 to TRBJ2-7, with 8 bases lining up with TRBD2. The germline gives CDR1 LGHNA, CDR2 YNFKEQ. J was trimmed by 3 bases and V by 0 bases; bases with no gene match: 7. The CDR3 totals 16 residues.

This clonotype has at least ten counts. The chain joins TRBV12-3 or TRBV12-4 to TRBJ2-5; unclear D gene. The CDR3 has 13 residues. V gave up 2 bases and J gave up 4 bases, with 8 bases separating them. As DNA, the CDR3 is TGTGCCAGCAGTTTATGGGGTATAGAGACCCAGTACTTC. It is translated as CASSLWGIETQYF.

This clonotype was recorded many times. V gene TRBV20-1 combines with J gene TRBJ1-5, with D perhaps matching TRBD1 (5 bases). In germline, CDR1 is DFQATT, CDR2 SNEGSKA (reference sequence). Deletions cut 0 bases from V and 6 bases from J, with 12 bases between. The CDR3 is made up of 14 amino acids. The CDR3 region has the DNA TGCAGTGCTAGAGATAGGAGGGGCGGTCAGCCCCAGCATTTT. Translating gives CSARDRRGGQPQHF.

The sample holds many counts of this clonotype. The chain recombines TRBV5-4 with TRBJ2-1; D gene uncertain. The V end lost 2 bases, the J end lost 5 bases, and 8 bases lay between the germline ends. Germline CDR1 and CDR2: SGHNT and YYREEE (reference sequence). This CDR3 comprises 13 residues. DNA of the CDR3: TGTGCCAGCAGCTTTTTCGATAACAATGAGCAGTTCTTC. Its translation: CASSFFDNNEQFF. The full variable domain, in which reference TRBV5-4 and TRBJ2-1 provide the parts outside the CDR3, is ETGVTQSPTHLIKTRGQQVTLRCSSQSGHNTVSWYQQALGQGPQFIFQYYREEENGRGNFPPRFSGLQFPNYSSELNVNALELDDSALYLCASSFFDNNEQFFGPGTRLTVL.

As to this clonotype: This may be a read error, as it is one base from a much larger clone. The chain combines TRBV3-1 with TRBJ2-2; D possibly matches TRBD1 or TRBD2 (5 bases each). This CDR3 comprises 14 residues. CDR1 and CDR2 from the germline V gene are LGHDT and YNNKEL (reference sequence). Written as DNA, the CDR3 is TGTGCCAGCAGCCAAGACAAAGGGACCGGGGAGATGTTTTTT. Translating gives CASSQDKGTGEMFF.

Written as DNA, the CDR3 is TGCGCCAGCAGTTCGGAAGAGGCAGGCGTTTTTTCCTATGGCTACACCTTC. Translation gives CASSSEEAGVFSYGYTF. J is TRBJ1-2 and V is TRBV5-1; D unresolved. The germline V gene has CDR1 SGHRS and CDR2 YFSETQ. V lost 5 bases, J lost 4 bases, and 24 bases lay in between. CDR3 size: 17 residues.

The table lists this clonotype with many counts. The rearrangement uses TRBV10-3 and TRBJ2-7; no clear D gene. The V and J ends lost 2 bases and 4 bases respectively, with 3 bases between them. CDR1 and CDR2 from the germline V gene are ENHRY and SYGVKD. The CDR3 runs 11 residues. CDR3 sequence reads: CAISEGYEQYV. CDR3 coding DNA: TGTGCCATCAGTGAGGGGTACGAGCAGTACGTC.

The chain is built from TRBV4-3 and TRBJ2-5; D gene unclear. The CDR3 totals 14 residues. With 2 bases removed from V and 2 bases from J, the gap between germline ends came to 9 bases. Looked up from germline, CDR1 is LGHNA and CDR2 is YSLEER. The CDR3 reads CASSQSWGQETQYF. The DNA of the CDR3 is TGCGCCAGCAGCCAATCCTGGGGTCAAGAGACCCAGTACTTC.

This clonotype came up a few times. The gene calls are TRBV20-1 and TRBJ2-1; the D is unclear. This CDR3 is built from 12 residues. V shed 5 bases and J shed 8 bases, with 13 bases lying between them. Germline V gene data show CDR1 as DFQATT and CDR2 as SNEGSKA (reference sequence). The chain's CDR3 is CSARGMVDEQFF. The CDR3 DNA is TGCAGTGCTCGCGGAATGGTCGATGAGCAGTTCTTC.